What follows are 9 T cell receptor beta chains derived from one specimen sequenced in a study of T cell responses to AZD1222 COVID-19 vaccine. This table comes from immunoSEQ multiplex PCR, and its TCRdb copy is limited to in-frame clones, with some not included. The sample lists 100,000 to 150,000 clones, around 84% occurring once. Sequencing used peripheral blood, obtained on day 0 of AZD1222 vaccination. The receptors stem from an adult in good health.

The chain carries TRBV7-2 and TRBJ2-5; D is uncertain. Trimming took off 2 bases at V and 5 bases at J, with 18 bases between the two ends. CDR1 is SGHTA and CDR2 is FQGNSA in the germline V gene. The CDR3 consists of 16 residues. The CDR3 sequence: CASSLKQTDPPETQYF. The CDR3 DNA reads TGTGCCAGCAGCTTAAAACAAACAGACCCCCCGGAGACCCAGTACTTC.

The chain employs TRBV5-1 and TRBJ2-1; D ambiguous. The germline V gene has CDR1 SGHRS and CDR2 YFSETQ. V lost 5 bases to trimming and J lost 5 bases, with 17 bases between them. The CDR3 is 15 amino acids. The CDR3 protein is CASRQLIGYNNEQFF. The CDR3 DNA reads TGCGCCAGCAGACAATTAATCGGATATAACAATGAGCAGTTCTTC.

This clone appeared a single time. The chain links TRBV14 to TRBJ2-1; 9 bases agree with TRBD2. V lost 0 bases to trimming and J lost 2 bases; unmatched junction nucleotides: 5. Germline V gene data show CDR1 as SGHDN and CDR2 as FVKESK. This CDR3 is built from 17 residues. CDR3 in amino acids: CASSQDGAGGPYNEQFF. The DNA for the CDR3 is TGTGCCAGCAGCCAAGATGGGGCGGGAGGGCCCTACAATGAGCAGTTCTTC.

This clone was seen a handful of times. Written as DNA, the CDR3 is TGTGCCAGCAGCCTTGGACTAGCGGATCCCTACGAGCAGTACTTC. Protein: CASSLGLADPYEQYF. The chain joins TRBV11-2 to TRBJ2-7, with TRBD2 matching over 10 bases. The V and J ends lost 5 bases and 2 bases, in that order; junction bases with no gene match: 6. The length of the CDR3 is 15 residues. Germline V gene lookup returns CDR1 SGHAT and CDR2 FQNNGV.

The CDR3 loop is CASSPRDRAVPLNEQFF. As DNA, the CDR3 is TGTGCCAGCAGCCCCCGGGACAGGGCCGTCCCACTCAATGAGCAGTTCTTC. The chain carries TRBV7-9 and TRBJ2-1, with 9 nucleotides matching TRBD1. Germline CDR1 is SEHNR and CDR2 is FQNEAQ (reference sequence). The CDR3 has 17 residues. The V segment lost 5 bases and the J segment 6 bases; nucleotides outside the gene matches: 14.

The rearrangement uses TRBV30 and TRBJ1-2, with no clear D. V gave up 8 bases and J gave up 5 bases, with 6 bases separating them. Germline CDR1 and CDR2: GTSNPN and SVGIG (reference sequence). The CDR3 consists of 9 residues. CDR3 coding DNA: TGTGCCGGGGATTATGGCTACACCTTC. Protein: CAGDYGYTF.

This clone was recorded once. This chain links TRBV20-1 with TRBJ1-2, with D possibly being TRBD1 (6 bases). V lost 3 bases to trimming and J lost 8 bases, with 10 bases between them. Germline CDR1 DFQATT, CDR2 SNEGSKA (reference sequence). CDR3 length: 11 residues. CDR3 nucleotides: TGCAGTGCTAGTTCTGGGGGCGGCTACACCTTC. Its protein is CSASSGGGYTF.

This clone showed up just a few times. The CDR3 is CASSLSYRIEAFF. The CDR3 DNA is TGTGCCAGCAGTTTATCCTACAGAATTGAAGCTTTCTTT. This chain joins TRBV27 and TRBJ1-1; D is unresolved. The CDR3 extends over 13 amino acids. Germline V gene data show CDR1 as MNHEY and CDR2 as SMNVEV (reference sequence). V gave up 0 bases and J gave up 7 bases, with 9 bases separating them.

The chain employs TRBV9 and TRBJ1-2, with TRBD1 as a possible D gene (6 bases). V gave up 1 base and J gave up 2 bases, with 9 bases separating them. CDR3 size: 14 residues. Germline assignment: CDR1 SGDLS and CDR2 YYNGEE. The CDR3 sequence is CASSVQGGNYGYTF. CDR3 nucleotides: TGTGCCAGCAGCGTACAAGGGGGAAACTATGGCTACACCTTC.